Presented here are 18 T cell receptor beta chains from one specimen sequenced in a study of cytomegalovirus exposure and HLA in healthy donors. PCR was performed using 60 Vbeta and 13 Jbeta primers. Using immunoSEQ multiplex PCR, the repertoire was profiled, and TCRdb retains in-frame clones only, with some absent. Of tens of thousands of clones listed, about 81% are singletons. Sequencing input: PBMCs. These receptors were obtained from a man between 18 and 35 years old in good health and CMV-seronegative.

The V and J genes are TRBV13 and TRBJ2-1, with TRBD1 matching over 9 bases. With 5 bases clipped from V and 8 bases from J, the junction kept 4 bases outside the gene matches. The germline V gene encodes CDR1 PRHDT and CDR2 FYEKMQ (reference sequence). The length of the CDR3 is 13 residues. CDR3 in amino acids: CASSRDRADEQFF. The CDR3 DNA is TGTGCCAGCAGCCGGGACAGGGCCGATGAGCAGTTCTTC.

CDR3 amino acids: CASSLGGPAGETQYF. CDR3 DNA: TGTGCCAGCAGCTTAGGGGGGCCAGCCGGAGAGACCCAGTACTTC. The gene calls are TRBV7-2 and TRBJ2-5, with D possibly TRBD1 on 6 matching bases. Trimming cost V 1 base and J 4 bases, with 13 bases left between them. CDR3 length: 15 amino acids. Per the germline V gene, CDR1 is SGHTA and CDR2 is FQGNSA.

The V gene is TRBV7-9, the J gene TRBJ2-7, with 11 bases matching TRBD2. The CDR3 sequence is 18 residues long. Per the germline V gene, CDR1 is SEHNR and CDR2 is FQNEAQ (reference sequence). Trimming cost V 2 bases and J 5 bases; bases outside gene matches: 14. The CDR3 DNA reads TGTGCCAGCAGCTTACTCATAGCGGGAGGGGCGTTGGGCGACGAGCAGTACTTC. It specifies CASSLLIAGGALGDEQYF.

The rearrangement uses TRBV6-6 and TRBJ1-5; 9 positions agree with TRBD1. The germline V gene has CDR1 MNHNY and CDR2 SVGAGI (reference sequence). The CDR3 length is 16 residues. Germline trimming cut 4 bases from V and 1 base from J; bases unmatched to any gene: 5. The CDR3: CASSSEDRGSNQPQHF. The CDR3 DNA is TGTGCCAGCAGTTCAGAAGACAGGGGGAGCAATCAGCCCCAGCATTTT.

This clone was observed a few times. The gene calls are TRBV28 and TRBJ2-7; 9 nucleotides line up with TRBD2. V lost 6 bases, J lost 7 bases, and 10 bases stayed unmatched. Germline-derived CDR1 and CDR2 are MDHEN and SYDVKM. This CDR3 region has 14 residues. The CDR3 DNA is TGTGCCAGCAGGGAAAGCGGGAGGCCGGGAGAGCAGTACTTC. Translated, it gives CASRESGRPGEQYF.

The chain recombines TRBV5-4 with TRBJ2-5; a weak D match, TRBD2 (7 bases). CDR1 is SGHNT, CDR2 YYREEE, per germline (reference sequence). The CDR3 is 15 residues long. Trimming stripped 4 bases from V and 5 bases from J, with 18 bases between. The CDR3 DNA reads as TGTGCCAGCAGCCGAACGCGGGGGCTAGGGGAGACCCAGTACTTC. It translates to CASSRTRGLGETQYF.

The J gene is TRBJ2-3, the V gene TRBV5-1; D is unclear. Germline V gene sequence: CDR1 SGHRS, CDR2 YFSETQ. The CDR3 length is 18 residues. The V end was cut by 4 bases, the J end by 1 base, with 22 bases between. The CDR3 nucleotides read TGCGCCAGCAGCCAGATTCGCAGGCTGGAAAGAGGCACAGATACGCAGTATTTT. It yields the protein CASSQIRRLERGTDTQYF. The full variable domain, in which reference TRBV5-1 and TRBJ2-3 provide the parts outside the CDR3, is KAGVTQTPRYLIKTRGQQVTLSCSPISGHRSVSWYQQTPGQGLQFLFEYFSETQRNKGNFPGRFSGRQFSNSRSEMNVSTLELGDSALYLCASSQIRRLERGTDTQYFGPGTRLTVL.

The rearrangement joins TRBV29-1 to TRBJ1-4, with D perhaps TRBD1 (6 bases). This CDR3 contains 15 residues. The germline CDR1 and CDR2 sequences are SQVTM and ANQGSEA. V dropped 6 bases and J dropped 8 bases, with 22 bases sitting between them. In DNA form, the CDR3 reads TGCAGCGTAAACGTTCACGCGGGGGGCCACGAAAAACTGTTTTTT. Its translation is CSVNVHAGGHEKLFF. The variable domain in full, with the rest retrieved from reference TRBV29-1 and TRBJ1-4, is SAVISQKPSRDICQRGTSLTIQCQVDSQVTMMFWYRQQPGQSLTLIATANQGSEATYESGFVIDKFPISRPNLTFSTLTVSNMSPEDSSIYLCSVNVHAGGHEKLFFGSGTQLSVL.

J is TRBJ2-1 and V is TRBV2; TRBD2 matches 9 bases. CDR1 and CDR2 from the germline V gene are SNHLY and FYNNEI. CDR3 length: 15 residues. V trimming: 3 bases; J trimming: 4 bases; junction bases outside the gene matches: 4. Here the CDR3 DNA reads TGTGCCAGCAGTGAGACTAGCGGAGCATACAATGAGCAGTTCTTC. This translates into CASSETSGAYNEQFF.

J is TRBJ1-2 and V is TRBV6-5; TRBD1 aligns across 8 bases. J gave up 0 bases and V 6 bases, and 3 bases lay outside the gene matches. The CDR3 has 14 residues. CDR1 MNHEY and CDR2 SVGAGI come from the germline V gene. CDR3 sequence: CASSRQGSNYGYTF. CDR3 nucleotides: TGTGCCAGCAGCCGACAGGGGTCTAACTATGGCTACACCTTC.

The J gene is TRBJ2-7, the V gene TRBV2, with 9 positions matching TRBD1. V trimming: 5 bases; J trimming: 3 bases; junction bases outside the gene matches: 8. This CDR3 has 15 residues. Germline values: CDR1 SNHLY, CDR2 FYNNEI. The CDR3 sequence: CASSFRGTGSYEQYF. In DNA form, the CDR3 reads TGTGCCAGCAGTTTCCGAGGGACAGGGAGCTACGAGCAGTACTTC.

This clone was recorded only once. This rearrangement joins TRBV6-5 to TRBJ1-2, with no clear D. The ends were cut back, 6 bases at V and 3 bases at J, with 14 bases in the middle. This CDR3 has 14 residues. The V gene's germline CDR1 is MNHEY and CDR2 SVGAGI. The CDR3 reads CASRHPPADYGYTF. The CDR3 DNA sequence: TGTGCCAGCAGGCACCCCCCCGCGGACTATGGCTACACCTTC.

The chain recombines TRBV28 with TRBJ2-5, with D possibly TRBD2 on 7 matching bases. V was cut by 4 bases and J by 4 bases, with 13 bases left in between. The CDR3 is 14 amino acids. Per the germline V gene, CDR1 is MDHEN and CDR2 is SYDVKM. The CDR3 DNA reads TGTGCCAGCAGTTGGCGGGAGACAGGAGAGACCCAGTACTTC. It specifies CASSWRETGETQYF.

J is TRBJ1-2 and V is TRBV6-5; possible D gene TRBD1, 5 bases. The CDR3 runs to 15 residues. The ends were cut back, 2 bases at V and 7 bases at J, with 17 bases in the middle. Germline CDR1 is MNHEY and CDR2 is SVGAGI. The CDR3 spells CASSYMGGSGSGYTF. The CDR3, as DNA: TGTGCCAGCAGTTACATGGGGGGGAGTGGGTCTGGCTACACCTTC.

The count of this clone is one. The genes are TRBV5-5 and TRBJ2-7, with D hard to call. Germline V lookup: CDR1 SGHKS, CDR2 YYEKEE (reference sequence). The CDR3 runs 15 residues. The V and J ends lost 2 bases and 4 bases respectively, with 16 bases between them. The CDR3 nucleotides read TGTGCCAGCAGCTTTACTGATACTGCTAATTACGAGCAGTACTTC. This gives the protein CASSFTDTANYEQYF.

This clone was detected once. The chain recombines TRBV7-2 with TRBJ1-4, with 7 bases matching TRBD1. The CDR3 covers 16 residues. The germline V gene encodes CDR1 SGHTA and CDR2 FQGNSA. V lost 2 bases to trimming and J lost 7 bases; unmatched junction nucleotides: 10. CDR3 DNA sequence: TGTGCCAGCAGCTTAATTCCCCCAGGGGGAAGTGAAAAACTGTTTTTT. Its translation is CASSLIPPGGSEKLFF. The full variable domain, rest sourced from reference TRBV7-2 and TRBJ1-4, is GAGVSQSPSNKVTEKGKDVELRCDPISGHTALYWYRQSLGQGLEFLIYFQGNSAPDKSGLPSDRFSAERTGGSVSTLTIQRTQQEDSAVYLCASSLIPPGGSEKLFFGSGTQLSVL.

The chain is built from TRBV2 and TRBJ1-2; D is ambiguous. The CDR3 sequence is 14 residues long. Trimming took 0 bases from V and 5 from J, leaving 10 bases between them. Per germline, CDR1 SNHLY and CDR2 FYNNEI. The CDR3 sequence is CASSEARGGYGYTF. The CDR3 DNA sequence: TGTGCCAGCAGTGAAGCCCGGGGAGGATATGGCTACACCTTC.

The CDR3 DNA sequence: TGTGCCAGCAGTTTGGGAGGTTGGGGTTCCTACAATGAGCAGTTCTTC. Translation gives CASSLGGWGSYNEQFF. The rearrangement uses TRBV28 and TRBJ2-1; tentative D call: TRBD2 (6 bases). The V gene's germline CDR1 is MDHEN and CDR2 SYDVKM. This CDR3 spans 16 amino acids. Trimming stripped 3 bases from V and 1 base from J, with 13 bases between.